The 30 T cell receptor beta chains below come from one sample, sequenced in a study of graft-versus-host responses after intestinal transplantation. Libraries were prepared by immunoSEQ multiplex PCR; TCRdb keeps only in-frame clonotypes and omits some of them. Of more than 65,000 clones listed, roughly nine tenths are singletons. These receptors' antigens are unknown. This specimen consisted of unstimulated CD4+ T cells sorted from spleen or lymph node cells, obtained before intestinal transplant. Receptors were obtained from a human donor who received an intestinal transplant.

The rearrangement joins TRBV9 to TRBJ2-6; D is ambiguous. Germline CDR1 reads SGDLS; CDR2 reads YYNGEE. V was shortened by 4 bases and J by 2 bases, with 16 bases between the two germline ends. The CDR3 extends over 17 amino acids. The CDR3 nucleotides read TGTGCCAGCAGCTCGCACCTCCGGGTAACTGGGGCCAACGTCCTGACTTTC. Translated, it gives CASSSHLRVTGANVLTF.

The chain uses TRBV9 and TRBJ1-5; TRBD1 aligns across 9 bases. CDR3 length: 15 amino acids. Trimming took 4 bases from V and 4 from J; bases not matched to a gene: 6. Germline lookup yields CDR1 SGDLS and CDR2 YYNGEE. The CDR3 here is CASSLGTGWNQPQHF. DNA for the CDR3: TGTGCCAGCAGCCTCGGGACAGGGTGGAATCAGCCCCAGCATTTT.

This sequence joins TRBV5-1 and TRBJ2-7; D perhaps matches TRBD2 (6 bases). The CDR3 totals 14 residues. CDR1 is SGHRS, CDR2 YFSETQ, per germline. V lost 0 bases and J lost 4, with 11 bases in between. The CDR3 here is CASSLGWDSYEQYF. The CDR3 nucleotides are TGCGCCAGCAGCTTGGGGTGGGACTCTTACGAGCAGTACTTC.

CDR3 amino acids: CASSQDPKGHSYNEQFF. CDR3 nucleotides: TGCGCCAGCAGCCAAGATCCTAAGGGGCACTCCTACAATGAGCAGTTCTTC. The rearrangement joins TRBV4-1 to TRBJ2-1, with TRBD1 as a possible D gene (5 bases). The length of the CDR3 is 17 residues. V gave up 0 bases and J gave up 0 bases, with 12 bases separating them. Germline V lookup: CDR1 MGHRA, CDR2 YSYEKL.

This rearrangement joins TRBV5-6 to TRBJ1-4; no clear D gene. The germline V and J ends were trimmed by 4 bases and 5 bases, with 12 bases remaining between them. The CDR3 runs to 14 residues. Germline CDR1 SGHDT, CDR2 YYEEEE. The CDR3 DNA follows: TGTGCCAGCAGCGAGGGCCAGTTGAATGAAAAACTGTTTTTT. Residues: CASSEGQLNEKLFF.

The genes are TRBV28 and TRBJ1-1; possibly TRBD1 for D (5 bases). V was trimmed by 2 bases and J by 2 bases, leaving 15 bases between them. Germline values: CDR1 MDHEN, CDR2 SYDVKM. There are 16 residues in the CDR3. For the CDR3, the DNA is TGTGCCAGCAGTTTAATCCCCAGGGCAGCCAACACTGAAGCTTTCTTT. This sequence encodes CASSLIPRAANTEAFF.

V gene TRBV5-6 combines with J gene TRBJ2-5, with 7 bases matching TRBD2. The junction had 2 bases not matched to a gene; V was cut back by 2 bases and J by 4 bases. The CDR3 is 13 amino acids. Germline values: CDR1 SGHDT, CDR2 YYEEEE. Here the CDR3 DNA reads TGTGCCAGCAGCTTCATAGCGGGAGAGACCCAGTACTTC. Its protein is CASSFIAGETQYF.

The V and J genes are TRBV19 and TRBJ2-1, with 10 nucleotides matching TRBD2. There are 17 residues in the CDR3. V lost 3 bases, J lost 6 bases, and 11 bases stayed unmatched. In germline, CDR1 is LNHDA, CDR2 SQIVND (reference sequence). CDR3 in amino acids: CASSMGASGSYANEQFF. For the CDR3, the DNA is TGTGCCAGTAGTATGGGGGCTAGCGGGAGTTATGCCAATGAGCAGTTCTTC. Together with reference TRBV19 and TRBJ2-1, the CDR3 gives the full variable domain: DGGITQSPKYLFRKEGQNVTLSCEQNLNHDAMYWYRQDPGQGLRLIYYSQIVNDFQKGDIAEGYSVSREKKESFPLTVTSAQKNPTAFYLCASSMGASGSYANEQFFGPGTRLTVL.

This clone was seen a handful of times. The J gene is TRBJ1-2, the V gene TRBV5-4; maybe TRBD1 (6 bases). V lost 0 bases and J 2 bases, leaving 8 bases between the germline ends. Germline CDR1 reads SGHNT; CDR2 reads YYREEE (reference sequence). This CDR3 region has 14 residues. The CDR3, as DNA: TGTGCCAGCAGCTTGGAAACAGGGAACTATGGCTACACCTTC. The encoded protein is CASSLETGNYGYTF.

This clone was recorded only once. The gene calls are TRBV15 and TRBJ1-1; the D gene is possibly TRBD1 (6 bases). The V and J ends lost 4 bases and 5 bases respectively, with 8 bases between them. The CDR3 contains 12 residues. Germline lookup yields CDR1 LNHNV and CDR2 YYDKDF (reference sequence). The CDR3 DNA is TGTGCCACCAGCACACAGGGTACTGAAGCTTTCTTT. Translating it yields CATSTQGTEAFF.

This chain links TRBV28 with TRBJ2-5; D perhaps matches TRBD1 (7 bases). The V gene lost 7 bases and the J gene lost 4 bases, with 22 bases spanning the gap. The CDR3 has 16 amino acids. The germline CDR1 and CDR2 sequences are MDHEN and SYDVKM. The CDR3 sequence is CASTSLGGTVAETQYF. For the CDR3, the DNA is TGTGCCAGCACTTCCCTAGGAGGGACAGTAGCAGAGACCCAGTACTTC.

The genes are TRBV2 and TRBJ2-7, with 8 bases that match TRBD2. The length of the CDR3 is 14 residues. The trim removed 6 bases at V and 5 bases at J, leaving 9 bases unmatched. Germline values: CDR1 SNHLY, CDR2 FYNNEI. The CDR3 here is CASSRLAGTDEQYF. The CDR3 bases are TGTGCCAGCAGCCGATTAGCGGGAACTGACGAGCAGTACTTC.

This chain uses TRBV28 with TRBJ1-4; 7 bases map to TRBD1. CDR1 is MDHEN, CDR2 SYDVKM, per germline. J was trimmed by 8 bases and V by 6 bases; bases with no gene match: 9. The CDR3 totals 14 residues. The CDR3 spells CASSRQGLGEKLFF. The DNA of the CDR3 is TGTGCCAGCAGCAGACAGGGCCTAGGGGAAAAACTGTTTTTT.

The CDR3 sequence: CASRQGEKLFF. The CDR3 nucleotides are TGTGCCAGTAGACAGGGGGAAAAACTGTTTTTT. V usage is TRBV19 and J usage is TRBJ1-4; 7 bases map to TRBD1. Unmatched junction bases numbered 0, after V lost 6 bases and J lost 8 bases. The CDR3 spans 11 residues. CDR1 is LNHDA and CDR2 is SQIVND in the germline V gene (reference sequence).

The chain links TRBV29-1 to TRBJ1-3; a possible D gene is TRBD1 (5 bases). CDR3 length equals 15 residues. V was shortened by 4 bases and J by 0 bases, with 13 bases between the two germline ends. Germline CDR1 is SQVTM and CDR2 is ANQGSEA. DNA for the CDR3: TGCAGCGTTGGGACACAGGAGAGCTCTGGAAACACCATATATTTT. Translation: CSVGTQESSGNTIYF.

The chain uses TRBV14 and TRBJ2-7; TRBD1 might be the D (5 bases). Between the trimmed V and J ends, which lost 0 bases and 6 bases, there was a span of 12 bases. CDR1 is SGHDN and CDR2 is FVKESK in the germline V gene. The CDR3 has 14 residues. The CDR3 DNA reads TGTGCCAGCAGCCAAGATAGGGGCTACGGCGAGCAGTACTTC. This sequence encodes CASSQDRGYGEQYF.

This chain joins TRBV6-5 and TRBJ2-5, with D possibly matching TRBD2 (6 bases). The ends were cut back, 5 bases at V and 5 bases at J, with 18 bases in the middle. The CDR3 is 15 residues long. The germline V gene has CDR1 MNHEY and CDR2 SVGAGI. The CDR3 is CASSPLPTSRETQYF. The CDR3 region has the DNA TGTGCCAGCAGTCCACTACCCACTAGCCGTGAGACCCAGTACTTC.

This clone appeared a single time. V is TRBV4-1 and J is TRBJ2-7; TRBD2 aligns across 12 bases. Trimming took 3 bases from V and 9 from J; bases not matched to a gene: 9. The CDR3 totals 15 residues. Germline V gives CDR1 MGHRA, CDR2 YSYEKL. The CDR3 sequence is CASSQTTSGSLGQYF. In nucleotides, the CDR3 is TGCGCCAGCAGCCAGACGACTAGCGGGAGCCTCGGGCAGTACTTC.

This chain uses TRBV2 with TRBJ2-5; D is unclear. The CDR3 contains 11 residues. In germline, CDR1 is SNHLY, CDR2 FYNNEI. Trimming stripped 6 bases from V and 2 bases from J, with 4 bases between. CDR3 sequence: CASSRQETQYF. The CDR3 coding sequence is TGTGCCAGCAGCAGGCAAGAGACCCAGTACTTC. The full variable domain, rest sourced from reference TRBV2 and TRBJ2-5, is EPEVTQTPSHQVTQMGQEVILRCVPISNHLYFYWYRQILGQKVEFLVSFYNNEISEKSEIFDDQFSVERPDGSNFTLKIRSTKLEDSAMYFCASSRQETQYFGPGTRLLVL.

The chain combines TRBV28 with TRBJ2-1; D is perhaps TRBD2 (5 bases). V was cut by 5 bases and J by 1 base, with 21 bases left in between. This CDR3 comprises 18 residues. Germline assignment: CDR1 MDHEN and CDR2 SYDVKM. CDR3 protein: CASSRLPSRVKSYNEQFF. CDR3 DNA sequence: TGTGCCAGCAGTCGACTCCCGTCGCGGGTGAAGTCCTACAATGAGCAGTTCTTC.

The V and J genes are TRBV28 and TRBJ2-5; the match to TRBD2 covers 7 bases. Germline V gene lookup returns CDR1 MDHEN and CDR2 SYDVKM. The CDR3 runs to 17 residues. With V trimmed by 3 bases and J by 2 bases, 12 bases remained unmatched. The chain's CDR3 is CASSFNRGGGNQETQYF. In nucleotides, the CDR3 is TGTGCCAGCAGTTTTAACCGGGGCGGGGGAAATCAAGAGACCCAGTACTTC.

CDR3 protein: CASSPLSGGVSGANVLTF. As DNA, the CDR3 is TGTGCCAGCTCCCCTCTAAGCGGGGGTGTCTCTGGGGCCAACGTCCTGACTTTC. V usage is TRBV5-4 and J usage is TRBJ2-6, with TRBD2 matching over 8 bases. CDR1 is SGHNT and CDR2 is YYREEE in the germline V gene (reference sequence). The CDR3 length is 18 residues. V shed 7 bases, J shed 0 bases, and the junction held 12 bases outside the gene matches.

CDR3 DNA: TGTGCCAGCAGTTACTCGAGGGCGGGGGCTAACTATGGCTACACCTTC. Its protein product is CASSYSRAGANYGYTF. The chain joins TRBV6-5 to TRBJ1-2, with a possible D match to TRBD1 (5 bases). Trimming shortened V by 0 bases and J by 0 bases, and 11 bases separated the two germline ends. The CDR3 extends over 16 amino acids. Per the germline V gene, CDR1 is MNHEY and CDR2 is SVGAGI.

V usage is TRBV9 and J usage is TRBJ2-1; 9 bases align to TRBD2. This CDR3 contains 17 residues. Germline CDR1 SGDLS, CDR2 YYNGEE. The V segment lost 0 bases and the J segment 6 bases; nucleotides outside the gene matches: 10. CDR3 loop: CASSVAGGRAGGNEQFF. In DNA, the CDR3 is TGTGCCAGCAGCGTAGCCGGGGGGAGAGCGGGGGGCAATGAGCAGTTCTTC.

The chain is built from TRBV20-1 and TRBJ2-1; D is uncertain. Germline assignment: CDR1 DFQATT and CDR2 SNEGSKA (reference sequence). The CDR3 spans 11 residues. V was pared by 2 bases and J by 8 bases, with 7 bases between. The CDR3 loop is CSARPRHEQFF. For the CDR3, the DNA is TGCAGTGCTAGACCTAGACATGAGCAGTTCTTC.

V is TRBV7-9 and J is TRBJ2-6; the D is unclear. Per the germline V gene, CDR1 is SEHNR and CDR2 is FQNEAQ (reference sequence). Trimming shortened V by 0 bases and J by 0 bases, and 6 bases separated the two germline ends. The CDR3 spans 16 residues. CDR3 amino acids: CASSLARFSGANVLTF. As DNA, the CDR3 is TGTGCCAGCAGCTTAGCGCGCTTCTCTGGGGCCAACGTCCTGACTTTC.

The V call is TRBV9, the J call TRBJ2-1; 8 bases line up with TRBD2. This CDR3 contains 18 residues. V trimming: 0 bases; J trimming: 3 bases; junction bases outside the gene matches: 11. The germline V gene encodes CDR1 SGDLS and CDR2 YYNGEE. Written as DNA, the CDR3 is TGTGCCAGCAGCGTAGCTTACGCGGGGGGACTAGACTACAATGAGCAGTTCTTC. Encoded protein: CASSVAYAGGLDYNEQFF.

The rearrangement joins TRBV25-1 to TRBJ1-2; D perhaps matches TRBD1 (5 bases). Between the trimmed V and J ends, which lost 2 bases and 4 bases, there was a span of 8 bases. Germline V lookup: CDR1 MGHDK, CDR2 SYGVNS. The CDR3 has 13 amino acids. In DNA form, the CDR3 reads TGTGCCAGCAGTGAAGGGCAGGGCTATGGCTACACCTTC. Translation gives CASSEGQGYGYTF.

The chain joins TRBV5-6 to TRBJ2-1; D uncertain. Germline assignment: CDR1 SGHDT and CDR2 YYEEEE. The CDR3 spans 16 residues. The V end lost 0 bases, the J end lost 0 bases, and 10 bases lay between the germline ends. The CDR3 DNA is TGTGCCAGCAGCTTGGACCCCCGGAGCTCCTACAATGAGCAGTTCTTC. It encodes CASSLDPRSSYNEQFF.

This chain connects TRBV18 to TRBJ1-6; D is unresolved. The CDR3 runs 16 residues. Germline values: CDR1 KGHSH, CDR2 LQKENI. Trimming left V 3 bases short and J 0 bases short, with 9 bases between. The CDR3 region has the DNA TGTGCCAGCTCACCCCTGGAGAGCTCCTATAATTCACCCCTCCACTTT. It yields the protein CASSPLESSYNSPLHF.